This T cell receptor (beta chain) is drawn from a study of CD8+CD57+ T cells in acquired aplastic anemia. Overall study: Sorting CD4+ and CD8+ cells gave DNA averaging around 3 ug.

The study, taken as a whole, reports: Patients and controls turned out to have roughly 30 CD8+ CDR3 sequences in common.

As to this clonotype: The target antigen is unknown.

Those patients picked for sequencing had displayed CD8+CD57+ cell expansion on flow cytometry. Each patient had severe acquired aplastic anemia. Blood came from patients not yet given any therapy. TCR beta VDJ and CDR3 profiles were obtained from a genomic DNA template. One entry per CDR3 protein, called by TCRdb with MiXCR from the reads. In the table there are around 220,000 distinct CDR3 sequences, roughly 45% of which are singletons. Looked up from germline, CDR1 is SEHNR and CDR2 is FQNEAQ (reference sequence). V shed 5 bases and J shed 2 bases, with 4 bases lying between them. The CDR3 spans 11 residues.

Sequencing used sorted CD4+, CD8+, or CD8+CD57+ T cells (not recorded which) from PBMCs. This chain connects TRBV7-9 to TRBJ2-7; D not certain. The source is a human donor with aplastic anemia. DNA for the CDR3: TGTGCCAGCAGCGTCACCTACGAGCAGTACTTC. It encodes CASSVTYEQYF.